The 2 T cell receptor beta chains listed next were all sequenced from one sample in a study of siplizumab effects on memory and regulatory T cells. Clones were sequenced by immunoSEQ multiplex PCR, and TCRdb holds only the in-frame ones, with some missing. The sample lists 110,000 or so clones, approximately 94% occurring once. Sequencing was performed on CD4+ T cells sorted from blood. The receptors shown here come from a human donor in good health.

V gene TRBV19 combines with J gene TRBJ2-5; 7 positions agree with TRBD1. Germline CDR1 and CDR2: LNHDA and SQIVND (reference sequence). Unmatched junction bases numbered 16, after V lost 7 bases and J lost 2 bases. CDR3 length: 17 amino acids. The CDR3 protein is CASKQRGTDPFQETQYF. DNA of the CDR3: TGTGCCAGTAAACAGAGGGGGACAGACCCATTTCAAGAGACCCAGTACTTC.

The chain recombines TRBV5-1 with TRBJ1-3; unclear D gene. This CDR3 region has 15 residues. V gave up 0 bases and J gave up 4 bases, with 11 bases separating them. Per the germline V gene, CDR1 is SGHRS and CDR2 is YFSETQ. In DNA form, the CDR3 reads TGCGCCAGCAGCTTGGGGCAGGCGCAAGGAAACACCATATATTTT. Its translation is CASSLGQAQGNTIYF.